The 16 T cell receptor beta chains presented below share a single source sample, sequenced in a study of technical replicates of blood from a handful of donors. Some clones are missing from TCRdb's copy, which holds only in-frame ones; the method was immunoSEQ multiplex PCR. The data contain tens of thousands of clones, over 85% of them seen just once; the ten biggest clones take up approximately 4%. Sample: PBMCs. The receptors come from a human donor in good health. Some clones in this sample may be carry-over from other donors' samples.

The CDR3 DNA reads TGTGCCAGCAGCTTGAGGACTAGCGGGAGTCTCGATGAGCAGTTCTTC. This gives the protein CASSLRTSGSLDEQFF. The genes are TRBV5-4 and TRBJ2-1; 13 bases match TRBD2. The CDR3 totals 16 residues. V lost 1 base and J lost 8; bases outside the gene matches: 6. The germline V gene encodes CDR1 SGHNT and CDR2 YYREEE (reference sequence).

CDR3 sequence reads: CASSLGWVTSTYNEQFF. In DNA form, the CDR3 reads TGCGCCAGCAGCTTGGGATGGGTGACTTCTACCTACAATGAGCAGTTCTTC. This chain links TRBV5-1 with TRBJ2-1; no reliable D call. CDR3 length: 17 residues. The germline V gene encodes CDR1 SGHRS and CDR2 YFSETQ. V was trimmed by 0 bases and J by 2 bases, leaving 15 bases between them.

The genes are TRBV5-4 and TRBJ2-3; 7 bases line up with TRBD1. The germline V gene has CDR1 SGHNT and CDR2 YYREEE (reference sequence). The CDR3 loop spans 15 amino acids. Trimming took 4 bases from V and 0 from J; bases not matched to a gene: 5. CDR3 in DNA: TGTGCCAGCAGCCCAACAGGGGCGAGCACAGATACGCAGTATTTT. It translates to CASSPTGASTDTQYF.

This chain links TRBV6-6 with TRBJ2-1; a possible D gene is TRBD1 (5 bases). Germline loops: CDR1 MNHNY, CDR2 SVGAGI (reference sequence). This CDR3 comprises 16 residues. Between the trimmed V and J ends, which lost 6 bases and 2 bases, there was a span of 17 bases. This CDR3 reads CASRPTTVGPYNEQFF. The DNA of the CDR3 is TGTGCCAGCAGGCCTACCACAGTGGGGCCCTACAATGAGCAGTTCTTC.

The rearrangement uses TRBV5-1 and TRBJ2-5, with TRBD1 identical over 9 bases. Germline values: CDR1 SGHRS, CDR2 YFSETQ. Trimming at V came to 0 bases and at J to 5 bases, leaving 5 bases not matched to a gene. The CDR3 totals 15 residues. The CDR3 sequence: CASSLGQGVSETQYF. In DNA, the CDR3 is TGCGCCAGCAGCTTGGGACAGGGGGTATCCGAGACCCAGTACTTC.

V usage is TRBV6-5 and J usage is TRBJ2-2; 7 nucleotides match TRBD2. Germline V gene data show CDR1 as MNHEY and CDR2 as SVGAGI. The CDR3 has 16 residues. J lost 8 bases, V lost 2 bases, and 11 bases had no gene match. The chain's CDR3 is CASSYHPLAAKGELFF. In DNA, the CDR3 is TGTGCCAGCAGTTACCACCCCCTAGCGGCAAAGGGGGAGCTGTTTTTT.

V gene TRBV2 combines with J gene TRBJ2-7; 11 bases match TRBD1. The V and J ends lost 6 bases and 6 bases, in that order; junction bases with no gene match: 4. This CDR3 contains 13 residues. In germline, CDR1 is SNHLY, CDR2 FYNNEI. The CDR3 DNA is TGTGCCAGCAGAGGACAGGGGGCGGGCGAGCAGTACTTC. It encodes CASRGQGAGEQYF.

The chain uses TRBV4-1 and TRBJ2-3; D might be TRBD2 (5 bases). The CDR3 length is 17 residues. The germline V gene encodes CDR1 MGHRA and CDR2 YSYEKL. With 1 base removed from V and 2 bases from J, the gap between germline ends came to 16 bases. The CDR3 DNA is TGCGCCAGCAGCCAAGCTCCCTCTGCGGGTGACACAGATACGCAGTATTTT. Protein product: CASSQAPSAGDTDTQYF.

V is TRBV19 and J is TRBJ2-1; TRBD2 matches 9 bases. The V segment lost 10 bases and the J segment 4 bases; nucleotides outside the gene matches: 8. Germline lookup yields CDR1 LNHDA and CDR2 SQIVND (reference sequence). The CDR3 consists of 14 residues. The CDR3 loop is CATKTSGLYNEQFF. In DNA form, the CDR3 reads TGTGCCACCAAAACTAGCGGGTTGTACAATGAGCAGTTCTTC.

This chain uses TRBV7-8 with TRBJ2-7; 7 bases are shared with TRBD1. Germline CDR1 SGHVS, CDR2 FQNEAQ. The V gene end was trimmed by 5 bases and the J gene end by 7 bases; junction bases not matched to a gene: 17. The CDR3 totals 16 residues. The CDR3 here is CASSLPYVTGYGEQYF. CDR3 DNA sequence: TGTGCCAGCAGCCTGCCGTATGTGACAGGGTATGGGGAGCAGTACTTC. Based on the CDR3 plus reference TRBV7-8 and TRBJ2-7, the full variable domain is GAGVSQSPRYKVAKRGQDVALRCDPISGHVSLFWYQQALGQGPEFLTYFQNEAQLDKSGLPSDRFFAERPEGSVSTLKIQRTQQEDSAVYLCASSLPYVTGYGEQYFGPGTRLTVT.

The chain uses TRBV6-4 and TRBJ1-1, with 7 nucleotides matching TRBD1. Germline values: CDR1 MRHNA, CDR2 SNTAGT. With 6 bases clipped from V and 7 bases from J, the junction kept 2 bases outside the gene matches. CDR3 length: 11 residues. This CDR3 is CASRNRGEAFF. CDR3 DNA sequence: TGTGCCAGCAGGAACAGGGGTGAAGCTTTCTTT.

This rearrangement joins TRBV4-1 to TRBJ1-1; TRBD1 aligns across 10 bases. Germline V gene data show CDR1 as MGHRA and CDR2 as YSYEKL. The CDR3 is 18 amino acids. Trimming took 4 bases from V and 4 from J; bases not matched to a gene: 15. The chain's CDR3 is CASSLETGGFLGRTEAFF. The CDR3, as DNA: TGCGCCAGCAGCCTAGAGACAGGGGGCTTCCTAGGGCGCACTGAAGCTTTCTTT.

The chain carries TRBV29-1 and TRBJ2-1; 10 bases map to TRBD2. Germline CDR1 is SQVTM and CDR2 is ANQGSEA. Trimming at V came to 6 bases and at J to 5 bases, leaving 7 bases not matched to a gene. This CDR3 is built from 14 residues. The CDR3 region is CSVDRTSGDNEQFF. In DNA form, the CDR3 reads TGCAGCGTCGACCGGACTAGCGGAGACAATGAGCAGTTCTTC.

This clone has only one observation. The chain recombines TRBV4-3 with TRBJ1-3; D ambiguous. Trimming removed 1 base at V and 0 bases at J, with 10 bases between. CDR3 length: 16 amino acids. Per germline, CDR1 LGHNA and CDR2 YSLEER. The chain's CDR3 is CASSQGSGLSGNTIYF. DNA of the CDR3: TGCGCCAGCAGCCAAGGTTCAGGACTCTCTGGAAACACCATATATTTT.

V is TRBV11-3 and J is TRBJ2-7; D not resolved. The CDR3 has 13 residues. Germline V lookup: CDR1 SGHNT, CDR2 YENEEA. The ends were cut back, 2 bases at V and 4 bases at J, with 9 bases in the middle. CDR3 nucleotides: TGTGCCAGCAGCTTACCAGGTTCATACGAGCAGTACTTC. It encodes CASSLPGSYEQYF.

The count of this clone is one. The chain joins TRBV9 to TRBJ1-3; D remains unclear. This CDR3 contains 15 residues. V was pared by 0 bases and J by 4 bases, with 11 bases between. Germline CDR1 reads SGDLS; CDR2 reads YYNGEE. Written as DNA, the CDR3 is TGTGCCAGCAGCGTAGTTCCCGGGTCGGGAAACACCATATATTTT. Translated, it gives CASSVVPGSGNTIYF.